Listed below are T cell receptor beta chains from one sample, sequenced in a study of blood T cell repertoires in COVID-19. Clones were sequenced by immunoSEQ multiplex PCR, and TCRdb holds only the in-frame ones, with some missing. The sample records tens of thousands of clones, about 89% being singletons. The sample taken for sequencing was peripheral blood. These receptors all come from a man aged 65-85 years with active or convalescent COVID-19. Each CDR3 is given with its conserved first and last residue. D genes are given only for firm matches. The size entry is marked missing in some rows and otherwise reads once, few, many or a size class.

J,V,D,size,CDR3,DNA
TRBJ1-1,TRBV5-8,TRBD1,-,CASSPFIRDRVLNTEAFF,TGTGCCAGCAGCCCATTTATCCGGGACAGGGTATTAAACACTGAAGCTTTCTTT
TRBJ1-3,TRBV7-9,TRBD1,-,CASSLTQGADTIYF,TGTGCCAGCAGCTTAACGCAGGGGGCGGACACCATATATTTT
TRBJ1-6,TRBV28,TRBD1,-,CASSFQTGGRNSPLHF,TGTGCCAGCAGTTTTCAAACAGGGGGCCGGAATTCACCCCTCCACTTT
TRBJ2-7,TRBV5-1,TRBD2,-,CASSFGLAGFYEQYF,TGCGCCAGCAGCTTCGGACTAGCGGGGTTCTACGAGCAGTACTTC
TRBJ2-3,TRBV19,-,-,CASSTTSLPPSTDTQYF,TGTGCCAGTAGTACCACTAGTTTACCCCCTAGCACAGATACGCAGTATTTT
TRBJ2-2,TRBV2,TRBD1,-,CASGQGRAGELFF,TGTGCCAGCGGACAGGGGCGGGCCGGGGAGCTGTTTTTT
TRBJ2-5,TRBV10-2,TRBD2,-,CASSDRRGSGETQYF,TGCGCCAGCAGTGACAGGCGGGGGAGCGGGGAGACCCAGTACTTC
TRBJ1-2,TRBV12-3/TRBV12-4,-,-,CASSFGRYTF,TGTGCCAGCAGTTTCGGTCGATACACCTTC
TRBJ1-1,TRBV4-3,TRBD1,-,CASSQVTGTVAFF,TGCGCCAGCAGCCAGGTGACAGGGACAGTGGCTTTCTTT
TRBJ1-1,TRBV30,-,-,CAWSVFRDTEAFF,TGTGCCTGGAGTGTTTTCAGGGACACTGAAGCTTTCTTT
TRBJ2-5,TRBV12-3/TRBV12-4,-,once,CASSPGRQETQYF,TGTGCCAGCAGTCCAGGGCGGCAAGAGACCCAGTACTTC
TRBJ1-3,TRBV9,-,-,CASSVGDTENTIYF,TGTGCCAGCAGCGTAGGGGACACAGAAAACACCATATATTTT
TRBJ2-3,TRBV5-4,TRBD2,-,CASSDHGIGGAGDTQYF,TGTGCCAGCAGCGACCATGGTATCGGGGGGGCAGGAGATACGCAGTATTTT
TRBJ1-3,TRBV28,TRBD1,-,CASSPGDIAGGTIYF,TGTGCCAGCAGCCCCGGGGACATCGCAGGGGGCACCATATATTTT
TRBJ2-7,TRBV6-6,-,-,CASSPLRSYEQYF,TGTGCCAGCAGCCCCCTTCGGTCCTACGAGCAGTACTTC
TRBJ1-1,TRBV27,-,-,CASSYRGSRMNTEAFF,TGTGCCAGCAGTTATAGGGGGTCGCGCATGAACACTGAAGCTTTCTTT
TRBJ2-7,TRBV4-2,TRBD2,-,CASSQDPPTLADPYEQYF,TGTGCCAGCAGCCAAGATCCCCCTACTCTAGCGGACCCCTACGAGCAGTACTTC
TRBJ1-5,TRBV6-5,-,-,CASSREPWGNQPQHF,TGTGCCAGCAGCAGGGAACCCTGGGGCAATCAGCCCCAGCATTTT
TRBJ1-4,TRBV28,-,-,CASSLQSGGGEKLFF,TGTGCCAGCAGTTTACAGTCTGGGGGAGGTGAAAAACTGTTTTTT
TRBJ1-3,TRBV4-1,TRBD1,-,CASSPGQGRHTIYF,TGCGCCAGCAGTCCCGGACAGGGAAGGCACACCATATATTTT
TRBJ1-2,TRBV5-8,TRBD1,-,CASSFTQGQGAFGYTF,TGTGCCAGCAGCTTCACCCAGGGACAGGGGGCCTTTGGCTACACCTTC
TRBJ2-7,TRBV15,TRBD2,-,CATSRELAGGFPTYEQYF,TGTGCCACCAGCAGAGAACTAGCGGGGGGCTTTCCGACCTACGAGCAGTACTTC
TRBJ1-2,TRBV19,-,-,CASSKRTAYGYTF,TGTGCCAGTAGTAAGAGGACAGCCTATGGCTACACCTTC
TRBJ1-1,TRBV11-1,-,-,CASSLDRGWMNTEAFF,TGTGCCAGCAGCTTAGATCGGGGGTGGATGAACACTGAAGCTTTCTTT
TRBJ2-3,TRBV20-1,-,-,CSASFPSSTDTQYF,TGCAGTGCTAGTTTCCCCTCTAGCACAGATACGCAGTATTTT
TRBJ1-3,TRBV2,TRBD1,-,CASSATGGRGNTIYF,TGTGCCAGCAGTGCTACAGGGGGCCGTGGAAACACCATATATTTT
TRBJ1-1,TRBV12-3/TRBV12-4,-,-,CASRRQRNTEAFF,TGTGCCAGCCGCCGACAGAGGAACACTGAAGCTTTCTTT
TRBJ1-5,TRBV28,-,-,CASRDSLDSNQPQHF,TGTGCCAGCAGGGACAGTTTAGATAGCAATCAGCCCCAGCATTTT
TRBJ1-3,TRBV19,TRBD1,-,CASSATGIGNTIYF,TGTGCCAGTAGTGCGACAGGGATTGGAAACACCATATATTTT
TRBJ2-2,TRBV4-1,TRBD2,-,CASSRLFLAGANTGELFF,TGCGCCAGCAGCCGCCTGTTCCTAGCGGGGGCGAACACCGGGGAGCTGTTTTTT
TRBJ1-3,TRBV7-2,-,-,CASTLRGLSGNTIYF,TGTGCCAGCACCCTAAGGGGACTATCTGGAAACACCATATATTTT
TRBJ1-6,TRBV9,-,-,CASSVGLSPYNSPLHF,TGTGCCAGCAGCGTAGGTTTGTCCCCATATAATTCACCCCTCCACTTT
TRBJ1-2,TRBV18,TRBD1,-,CASSPPRGDRGRRGYTF,TGTGCCAGCTCACCACCCAGGGGGGACAGGGGGCGAAGAGGCTACACCTTC
TRBJ2-7,TRBV6-5,-,-,CASRNLRGNSYEQYF,TGTGCCAGCAGGAATCTCAGGGGAAACTCCTACGAGCAGTACTTC
TRBJ2-5,TRBV11-3,TRBD1,once,CASSTGQGEETQYF,TGTGCCAGCAGCACCGGACAGGGTGAAGAGACCCAGTACTTC
TRBJ1-3,TRBV25-1,-,once,CASSEGGRGSISGNTIYF,TGTGCCAGCAGTGAGGGGGGGAGGGGGAGTATCTCTGGAAACACCATATATTTT
TRBJ2-2,TRBV24-1,TRBD1,once,CATSVSGGRNTGELFF,TGTGCCACCAGTGTATCAGGGGGCAGGAACACCGGGGAGCTGTTTTTT
TRBJ1-5,TRBV6-5,TRBD1,-,CASSYTTGVNQPQHF,TGTGCCAGCAGTTACACGACAGGGGTCAATCAGCCCCAGCATTTT
TRBJ2-2,TRBV9,-,-,CASSVATIAGNTGELFF,TGTGCCAGCAGCGTAGCTACGATAGCTGGGAACACCGGGGAGCTGTTTTTT
TRBJ1-2,TRBV4-3,TRBD1,-,CASSQGQGIYGYTF,TGCGCCAGCAGCCAGGGACAGGGGATCTACGGCTACACCTTC
TRBJ2-7,TRBV19,-,-,CASRERYEQYF,TGTGCCAGCAGGGAACGGTACGAGCAGTACTTC
TRBJ1-2,TRBV29-1,-,once,CSVDQGTYGYTF,TGCAGCGTTGATCAGGGGACCTATGGCTACACCTTC
TRBJ1-2,TRBV6-1,-,-,CASSEGRPRLYGYTF,TGTGCCAGCAGTGAGGGCAGGCCCCGTCTATATGGCTACACCTTC
TRBJ2-2,TRBV5-1,TRBD2,-,CASSLGLASTGELFF,TGCGCCAGCAGTCTCGGACTAGCCTCGACCGGGGAGCTGTTTTTT
TRBJ2-7,TRBV24-1,TRBD1,-,CATSDPRPGQEGEQYF,TGTGCCACCAGTGATCCCCGCCCGGGACAGGAAGGGGAGCAGTACTTC
TRBJ2-1,TRBV25-1,TRBD1,-,CASSESGRGYRDNEQFF,TGTGCCAGCAGTGAATCGGGCAGGGGGTATAGGGACAATGAGCAGTTCTTC
TRBJ2-2,TRBV10-3,TRBD2,-,CAITSGGSNTGELFF,TGTGCCATCACAAGCGGGGGGTCAAACACCGGGGAGCTGTTTTTT